This T cell receptor (beta chain) was captured in a study of neurological immune-mediated disorders. In this sample, this clonotype turned up many times. The J segment lost 4 bases and the V segment lost 3 bases, leaving 7 bases of the junction unmatched. Per the germline V gene, CDR1 is DFQATT and CDR2 is SNEGSKA (reference sequence). This CDR3 comprises 15 residues. One entry per CDR3 protein results from TCRdb running MiXCR on the 5' RACE reads. The sample includes about 76,000 distinct CDR3 sequences, approximately 17% seen only once; the top ten take roughly 15%. This clonotype was obtained from a woman aged 40 to 50 in good health. This chain links TRBV20-1 with TRBJ1-2; 11 bases fit TRBD1. Sequenced sample: PBMCs. Here the CDR3 DNA reads TGCAGTGCTAGCCCTACCGGGACAGGGGGCTATGGCTACACCTTC. Translation: CSASPTGTGGYGYTF.